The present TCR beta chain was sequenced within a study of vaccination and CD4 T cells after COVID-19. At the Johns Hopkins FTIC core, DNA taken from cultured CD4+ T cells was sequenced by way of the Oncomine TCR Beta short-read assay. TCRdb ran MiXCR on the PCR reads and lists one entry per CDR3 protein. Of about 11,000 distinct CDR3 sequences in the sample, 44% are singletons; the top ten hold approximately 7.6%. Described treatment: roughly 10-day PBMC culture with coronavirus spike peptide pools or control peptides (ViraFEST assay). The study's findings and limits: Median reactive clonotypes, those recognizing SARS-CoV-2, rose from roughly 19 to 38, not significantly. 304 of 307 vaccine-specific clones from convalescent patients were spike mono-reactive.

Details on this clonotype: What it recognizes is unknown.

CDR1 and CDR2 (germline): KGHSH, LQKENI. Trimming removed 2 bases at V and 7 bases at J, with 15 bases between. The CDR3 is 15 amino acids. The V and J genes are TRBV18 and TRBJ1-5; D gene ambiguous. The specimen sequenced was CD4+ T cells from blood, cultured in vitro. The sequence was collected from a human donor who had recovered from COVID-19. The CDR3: CASSPEAPRTQPQHF. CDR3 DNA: TGTGCCAGCTCACCAGAGGCCCCGAGAACGCAGCCCCAGCATTTT.